These 14 T cell receptor beta chains were sequenced from one sample in a study of shared clonotypes between healthy human individuals. Profiling relied on immunoSEQ multiplex PCR, and the TCRdb table lists in-frame clones only, not all of them. This table holds approximately 980,000 clones, less than 85% found once. The sequencing sample was made of memory CD4+ T cells sorted from blood. Regarding subset: CD45RA-negative fraction. All receptors come from a man aged 18 to 30 in good health.

The chain couples TRBV7-9 to TRBJ2-5; 7 nucleotides agree with TRBD1. After removal of 7 bases from V and 2 bases from J, the junction contained 7 bases not matched to a gene. The CDR3 contains 14 residues. Looked up from germline, CDR1 is SEHNR and CDR2 is FQNEAQ (reference sequence). As DNA, the CDR3 is TGTGCCAGCACCACAGTCAGGGGGCAAGAGACCCAGTACTTC. Protein: CASTTVRGQETQYF.

This clone was seen only a few times. V and J are TRBV5-5 and TRBJ1-1; no definite D call. The CDR3 spans 14 residues. The V and J ends lost 4 bases and 6 bases respectively, with 16 bases between them. The germline CDR1 and CDR2 sequences are SGHKS and YYEKEE (reference sequence). The CDR3: CASSPRSWVPEAFF. The DNA for the CDR3 is TGTGCCAGCAGCCCCAGAAGTTGGGTCCCTGAAGCTTTCTTT.

The count of this clone is one. It is unclear where the CDR3 begins or ends on the DNA, so no DNA is shown, and the CDR3 is as TCRdb lists it. V is TRBV28 and J is TRBJ1-2; TRBD1, the table's D call, lacks a check against the DNA. The CDR3 totals 14 residues, both ends included. CDR1 and CDR2 (germline): MDHEN, SYDVKM. The CDR3 loop is CASSSSGTDYGYTF.

Only a few counts were recorded for this clone. This CDR3 is also generated by other DNA sequences in the sample. The chain uses TRBV9 and TRBJ2-7, with 7 bases aligning to TRBD1. Germline V gene lookup returns CDR1 SGDLS and CDR2 YYNGEE. The CDR3 is 14 amino acids. V shed 4 bases and J 2 bases; nucleotides not matched to a gene: 6. DNA for the CDR3: TGTGCCAGCAGCCCCAGGCAGGGGGCCTACGAGCAGTACTTC. It is translated as CASSPRQGAYEQYF.

The chain is built from TRBV5-1 and TRBJ2-7, with 11 bases identical to TRBD2. The CDR3 is 16 residues long. Trimming at V came to 4 bases and at J to 3 bases, leaving 9 bases not matched to a gene. CDR1 and CDR2 (germline): SGHRS, YFSETQ. Here the CDR3 DNA reads TGCGCCAGCAGCCCTTCTTCTAGCGGGGGGAACTACGAGCAGTACTTC. Translated: CASSPSSSGGNYEQYF.

The chain links TRBV6-5 to TRBJ2-1; TRBD2 aligns across 7 bases. Germline lookup yields CDR1 MNHEY and CDR2 SVGAGI. J gave up 1 base and V 5 bases, and 5 bases lay outside the gene matches. The CDR3 covers 15 residues. The DNA for the CDR3 is TGTGCCAGCAGTAACGGGGGGTCTTCCTACAATGAGCAGTTCTTC. This sequence encodes CASSNGGSSYNEQFF.

The rearrangement links TRBV5-1 to TRBJ1-2, with 7 positions matching TRBD1. The V segment lost 2 bases and the J segment 8 bases; nucleotides outside the gene matches: 15. The germline gives CDR1 SGHRS, CDR2 YFSETQ. This CDR3 contains 16 residues. The CDR3 nucleotides read TGCGCCAGCAGCTTTTCCCAGGGGGGATCCATACTAGGCTACACCTTC. Residues: CASSFSQGGSILGYTF.

The sample holds a few counts of this clone. V and J are TRBV30 and TRBJ1-1; D unclear. The germline V gene has CDR1 GTSNPN and CDR2 SVGIG (reference sequence). Deletions cut 0 bases from V and 5 bases from J, with 10 bases between. The CDR3 has 13 residues. Written as DNA, the CDR3 is TGTGCCTGGAGTGTTCTCTCGGGTACTGAAGCTTTCTTT. This encodes CAWSVLSGTEAFF.

Turning to this clone: The sample carries other DNA sequences with the same CDR3. This chain links TRBV12-5 with TRBJ2-3; possible D gene TRBD2, 5 bases. The germline V gene encodes CDR1 LGHNT and CDR2 FRNRAP. There are 14 residues in the CDR3. V gave up 2 bases and J gave up 3 bases, with 9 bases separating them. The CDR3 DNA is TGTGCTAGTGGTTTGAGGTCGGGGACAGATACGCAGTATTTT. It translates to CASGLRSGTDTQYF. The full variable domain, in which reference TRBV12-5 and TRBJ2-3 provide the parts outside the CDR3, is DARVTQTPRHKVTEMGQEVTMRCQPILGHNTVFWYRQTMMQGLELLAYFRNRAPLDDSGMPKDRFSAEMPDATLATLKIQPSEPRDSAVYFCASGLRSGTDTQYFGPGTRLTVL.

The chain has TRBV4-1 and TRBJ2-2, with 8 positions matching TRBD2. Germline CDR1 is MGHRA and CDR2 is YSYEKL. The CDR3 runs to 17 residues. J gave up 4 bases and V 2 bases, and 9 bases lay outside the gene matches. CDR3 nucleotides: TGCGCCAGCAGCCAATTATTTAGCGGGATGATCACCGGGGAGCTGTTTTTT. Protein product: CASSQLFSGMITGELFF.

The CDR3, as DNA: TGTGCCAGTAGTATCGCCGGGACCTATAATTCACCCCTCCACTTT. Translating gives CASSIAGTYNSPLHF. This chain uses TRBV19 with TRBJ1-6; no definite D call. This CDR3 has 15 residues. Germline CDR1 LNHDA, CDR2 SQIVND (reference sequence). Trimming took 3 bases from V and 2 from J, leaving 8 bases between them.

This chain connects TRBV13 to TRBJ2-3; TRBD1 aligns across 7 bases. The CDR3 runs 15 residues. Germline CDR1 is PRHDT and CDR2 is FYEKMQ (reference sequence). J gave up 3 bases and V 0 bases, and 3 bases lay outside the gene matches. CDR3 residues: CASSLGTGKTDTQYF. The CDR3 nucleotides read TGTGCCAGCAGCTTAGGGACAGGGAAGACAGATACGCAGTATTTT.

The sample holds a few counts of this clone. The CDR3, as DNA: TGTGCCAGCAGTCAGGGCAATGAGCAGTTCTTC. It encodes CASSQGNEQFF. The chain couples TRBV6-5 to TRBJ2-1; D might be TRBD1 (5 bases). V lost 5 bases, J lost 6 bases, and 5 bases lay in between. Germline V lookup: CDR1 MNHEY, CDR2 SVGAGI. The CDR3 consists of 11 residues.

V usage is TRBV6-6 and J usage is TRBJ1-6; 7 nucleotides agree with TRBD1. Looked up from germline, CDR1 is MNHNY and CDR2 is SVGAGI (reference sequence). Trimming removed 5 bases from V and 7 bases from J; junction bases left unmatched: 8. This CDR3 has 15 residues. This chain's CDR3 is CASSAPRGGNSPLHF. In nucleotides, the CDR3 is TGTGCCAGCAGTGCCCCGAGAGGGGGCAATTCACCCCTCCACTTT.